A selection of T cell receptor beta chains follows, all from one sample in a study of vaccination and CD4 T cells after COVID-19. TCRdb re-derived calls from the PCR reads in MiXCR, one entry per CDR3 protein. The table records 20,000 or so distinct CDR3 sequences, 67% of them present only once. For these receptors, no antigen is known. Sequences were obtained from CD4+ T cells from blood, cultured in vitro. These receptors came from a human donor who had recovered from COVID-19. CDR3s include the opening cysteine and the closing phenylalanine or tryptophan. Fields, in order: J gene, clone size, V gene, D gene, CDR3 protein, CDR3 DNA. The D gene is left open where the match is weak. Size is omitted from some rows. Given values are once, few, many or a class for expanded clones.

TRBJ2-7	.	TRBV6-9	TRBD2	CASSYRPAGNGQYF	TGTGCCAGCAGTTATCGCCCAGCGGGAAATGGGCAGTACTTC
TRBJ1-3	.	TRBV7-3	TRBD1	CASSHGQGPGNTIYF	TGTGCCAGCAGCCACGGACAGGGGCCTGGAAACACCATATATTTT
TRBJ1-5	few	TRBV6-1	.	CASSEPGRYQPQHF	TGTGCCAGCAGTGAACCGGGGAGGTATCAGCCCCAGCATTTT
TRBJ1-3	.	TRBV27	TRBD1	CASSKQGAGNTIYF	TGTGCCAGCAGTAAACAGGGGGCTGGAAACACCATATATTTT
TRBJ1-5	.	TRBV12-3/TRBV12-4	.	CASSFGGQPQHF	TGTGCCAGCAGTTTTGGGGGGCAGCCCCAGCATTTT
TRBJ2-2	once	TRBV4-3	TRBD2	CASSQARTSGFRGNTGELFF	TGCGCCAGCAGCCAAGCGCGGACTAGCGGGTTCCGAGGGAACACCGGGGAGCTGTTTTTT
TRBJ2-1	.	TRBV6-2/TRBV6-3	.	CASSYAGIAYNEQFF	TGTGCCAGCAGTTATGCGGGAATTGCCTACAATGAGCAGTTCTTC
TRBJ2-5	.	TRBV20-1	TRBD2	CSARGGVMGETQYF	TGCAGTGCACGGGGGGGAGTGATGGGAGAGACCCAGTACTTC
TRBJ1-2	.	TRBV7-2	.	CASSSTRGRIRGGYTF	TGTGCCAGCAGCTCCACCCGAGGACGGATTCGCGGGGGCTACACCTTC
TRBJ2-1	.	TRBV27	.	CASSVPGKVAQNEQFF	TGTGCCAGCAGCGTCCCCGGGAAGGTGGCACAGAATGAGCAGTTCTTC
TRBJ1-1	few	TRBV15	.	CATSSQAGDTEAFF	TGTGCCACCAGCAGCCAAGCGGGGGACACTGAAGCTTTCTTT
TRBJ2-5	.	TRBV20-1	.	CSVIVSAEQETQYF	TGCAGCGTTATAGTTTCCGCCGAACAAGAGACCCAGTACTTC
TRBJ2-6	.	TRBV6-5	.	CASSYYLGVGANVLTF	TGTGCCAGCAGTTACTACCTAGGGGTTGGGGCCAACGTCCTGACTTTC
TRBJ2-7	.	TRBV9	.	CASRGKDMYFCEQYF	.
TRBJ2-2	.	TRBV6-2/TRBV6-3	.	CASTGGRGLVNTGELFF	TGTGCCAGCACCGGCGGGCGAGGTCTCGTGAACACCGGGGAGCTGTTTTTT
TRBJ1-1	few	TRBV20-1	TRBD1	CSARPKDRGDTEAFF	TGCAGTGCTAGACCTAAGGACAGGGGGGACACTGAAGCTTTCTTT
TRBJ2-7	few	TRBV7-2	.	CASSLRDSYEQYF	TGTGCCAGCAGCTTGAGGGACTCCTACGAGCAGTACTTC
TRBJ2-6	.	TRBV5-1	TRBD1	CASSSQGGLAGANVLTF	TGCGCCAGCAGCTCACAGGGGGGTCTTGCTGGGGCCAACGTCCTGACTTTC
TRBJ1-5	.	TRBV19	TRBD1	CASRTGVSNQPQHF	TGTGCCAGTCGGACAGGGGTAAGCAATCAGCCCCAGCATTTT